The entry that follows covers one TCR beta chain sequence. No antigen is known for it. The sample comes from a study of cytomegalovirus exposure and HLA in healthy donors. The V segment lost 2 bases and the J segment 0 bases; nucleotides outside the gene matches: 1. The V gene's germline CDR1 is MNHNY and CDR2 SVGAGI (reference sequence). The CDR3 runs 15 residues. General observations from the study: Later analysis suggested links between common viral pathogens and several top significant clusters. The authors later found most CMV-associated TCR beta chains appeared HLA-restricted. Analysis was performed later, and it showed HLA-associated TCR beta chains to be more clonally expanded than equally common others. For most TCR sequences rarity was the rule, although some public TCRs occurred in many donors.

Use of 60 Vbeta and 13 Jbeta primers characterized the PCR. Assay: immunoSEQ multiplex PCR; the TCRdb copy retains only in-frame clones and omits some. The sample contains approximately 88,000 clones, around 79% of which appear only once. The rearrangement joins TRBV6-6 to TRBJ2-5; 9 bases line up with TRBD1. This receptor was taken from a man aged 18 to 30 in good health and CMV-seropositive. The sample comprised PBMCs. The CDR3 nucleotides read TGTGCCAGCAGTTACGGGACAGGGTACCAAGAGACCCAGTACTTC. It is translated as CASSYGTGYQETQYF.